This T cell receptor beta chain was recorded in a study of shared clonotypes between healthy human individuals. On the study more broadly: Plates per donor: three CD4 naive, three CD4 memory, two CD8 naive, one CD8 memory.

The test was conducted at deep level. This table comes from immunoSEQ multiplex PCR, and its TCRdb copy is limited to in-frame clones, with some not included. The sample lists more than 400,000 clones; about 96% were seen once. CDR3 length equals 15 residues. The V call is TRBV21-1, the J call TRBJ1-4; the table's TRBD1 call for D was not verified on the DNA. TRBV21-1 is termed a pseudogene. This sequence was found in a woman in her thirties in good health. The sequenced sample consisted of naive CD4+ T cells sorted from blood. Subset in this sample: CD45RA+ positively selected. The CDR3 is CASSKRTGEGEKLFF. The CDR3 nucleotides are TGTGCCAGCAGCAAAAGGACAGGGGAAGGGGAAAAACTGTTTTTT.